This T cell receptor beta chain appears in the sequencing data of a study of blood T cell repertoires in COVID-19. Study in general: Acute and convalescent COVID-19 samples came from the United States, Italy and Spain. From T cells, B-cell-depleted T cells, or PBMCs came the material, which was cDNA or gDNA.

From germline, CDR1 is KGHDR and CDR2 SFDVKD. With 3 bases clipped from V and 5 bases from J, the junction kept 5 bases outside the gene matches. The CDR3 has 15 amino acids. Methods used by the authors: It was from reference gene primer amplification that nucleated cell counts were estimated. Assay used: immunoSEQ multiplex PCR; TCRdb lists only in-frame clones, some missing. The DNA was the basis for D and trimming; V, J and clone size are from that table. The table shows over 65,000 clones, with roughly 90% occurring only once. Sequences were obtained from peripheral blood. This sequence was found in a human donor in a cohort sampled during active COVID-19. The rearrangement uses TRBV24-1 and TRBJ2-5; 10 nucleotides match TRBD1. For the CDR3, the DNA is TGTGCCACCAGTGATCCGGGACAGGGGCGGGAGACCCAGTACTTC. Its protein is CATSDPGQGRETQYF.